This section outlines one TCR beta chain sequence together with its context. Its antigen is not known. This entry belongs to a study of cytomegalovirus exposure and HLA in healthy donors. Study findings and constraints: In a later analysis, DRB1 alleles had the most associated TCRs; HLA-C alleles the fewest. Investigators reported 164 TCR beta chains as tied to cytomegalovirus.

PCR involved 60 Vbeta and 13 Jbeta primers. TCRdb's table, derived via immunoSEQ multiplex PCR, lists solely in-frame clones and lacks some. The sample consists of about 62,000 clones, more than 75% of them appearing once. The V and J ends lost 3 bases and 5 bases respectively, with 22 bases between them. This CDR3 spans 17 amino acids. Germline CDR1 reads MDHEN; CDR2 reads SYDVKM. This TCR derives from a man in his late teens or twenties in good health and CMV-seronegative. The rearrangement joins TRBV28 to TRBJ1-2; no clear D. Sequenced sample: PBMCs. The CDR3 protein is CASSFFLWTARVYGYTF. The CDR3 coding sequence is TGTGCCAGCAGTTTTTTCCTTTGGACGGCGAGGGTTTATGGCTACACCTTC.